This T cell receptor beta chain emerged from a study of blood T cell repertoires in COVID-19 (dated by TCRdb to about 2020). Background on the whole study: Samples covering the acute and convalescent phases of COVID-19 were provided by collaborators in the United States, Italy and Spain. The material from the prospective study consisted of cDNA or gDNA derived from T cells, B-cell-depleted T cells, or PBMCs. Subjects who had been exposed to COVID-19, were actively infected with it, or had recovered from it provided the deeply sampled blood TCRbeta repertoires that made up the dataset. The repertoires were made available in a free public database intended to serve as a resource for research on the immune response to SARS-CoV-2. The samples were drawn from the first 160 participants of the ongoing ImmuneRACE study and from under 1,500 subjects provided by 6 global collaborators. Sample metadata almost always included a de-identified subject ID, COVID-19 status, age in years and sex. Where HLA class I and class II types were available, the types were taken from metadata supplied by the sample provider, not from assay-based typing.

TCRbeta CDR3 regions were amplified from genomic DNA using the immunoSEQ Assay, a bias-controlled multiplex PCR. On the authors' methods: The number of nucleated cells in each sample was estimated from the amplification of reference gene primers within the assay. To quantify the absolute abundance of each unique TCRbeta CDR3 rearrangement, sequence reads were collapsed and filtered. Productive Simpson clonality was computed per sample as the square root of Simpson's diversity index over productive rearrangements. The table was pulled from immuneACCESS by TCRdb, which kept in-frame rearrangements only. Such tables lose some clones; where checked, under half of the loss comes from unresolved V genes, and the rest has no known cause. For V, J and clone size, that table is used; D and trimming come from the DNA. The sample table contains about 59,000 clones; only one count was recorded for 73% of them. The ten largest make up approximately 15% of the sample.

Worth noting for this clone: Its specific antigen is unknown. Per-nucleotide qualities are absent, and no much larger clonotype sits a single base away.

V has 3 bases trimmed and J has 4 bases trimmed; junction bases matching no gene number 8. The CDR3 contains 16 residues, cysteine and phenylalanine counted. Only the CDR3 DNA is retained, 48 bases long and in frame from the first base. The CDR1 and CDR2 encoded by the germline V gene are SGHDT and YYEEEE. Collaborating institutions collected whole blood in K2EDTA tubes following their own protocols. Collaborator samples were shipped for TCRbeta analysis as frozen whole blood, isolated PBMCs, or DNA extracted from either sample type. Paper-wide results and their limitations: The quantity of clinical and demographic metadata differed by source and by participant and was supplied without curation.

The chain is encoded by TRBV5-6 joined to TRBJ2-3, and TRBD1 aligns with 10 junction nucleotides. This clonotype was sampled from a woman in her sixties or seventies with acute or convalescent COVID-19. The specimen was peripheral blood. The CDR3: CASSSMTGGLADTQYF. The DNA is TGTGCCAGCAGCTCCATGACAGGGGGCCTGGCAGATACGCAGTATTTT.